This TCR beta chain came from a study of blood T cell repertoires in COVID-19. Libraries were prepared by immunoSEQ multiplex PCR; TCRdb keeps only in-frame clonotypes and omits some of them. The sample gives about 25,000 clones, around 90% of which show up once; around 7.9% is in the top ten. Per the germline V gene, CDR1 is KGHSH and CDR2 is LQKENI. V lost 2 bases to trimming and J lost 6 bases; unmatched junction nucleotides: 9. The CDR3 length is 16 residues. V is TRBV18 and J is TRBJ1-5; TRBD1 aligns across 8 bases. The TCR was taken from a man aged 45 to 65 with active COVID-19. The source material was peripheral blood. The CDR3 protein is CASSPELGQGGQPQHF. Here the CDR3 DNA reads TGTGCCAGCTCACCAGAGCTCGGACAGGGCGGTCAGCCCCAGCATTTT.